What follows are 25 T cell receptor beta chains derived from one specimen sequenced in a study of T cell changes during pregnancy in multiple sclerosis. Libraries were prepared by immunoSEQ multiplex PCR; TCRdb keeps only in-frame clonotypes and omits some of them. The sample contains some 94,000 clones, 92% of which appear only once. The source was peripheral blood, collected in the first trimester of pregnancy. The receptors were gathered from a female donor with multiple sclerosis, enrolled in a pregnancy study.

The chain carries TRBV4-3 and TRBJ2-7; maybe TRBD1 (7 bases). The germline gives CDR1 LGHNA, CDR2 YSLEER. The ends were cut back, 4 bases at V and 6 bases at J, with 16 bases in the middle. This CDR3 has 14 residues. The CDR3 sequence is CASSRGTVEGEQYF. The CDR3 DNA is TGCGCCAGCAGCCGCGGGACAGTTGAGGGCGAGCAGTACTTC.

This clone was counted a few times. The chain is built from TRBV28 and TRBJ1-4; D possibly corresponds to TRBD1 (5 bases). Trimming cost V 3 bases and J 7 bases, with 12 bases left between them. The CDR3 length is 14 residues. CDR1 MDHEN and CDR2 SYDVKM come from the germline V gene. DNA of the CDR3: TGTGCCAGCAGTTTTATCCAGGGAAGTGAAAAACTGTTTTTT. It yields the protein CASSFIQGSEKLFF. Together with reference TRBV28 and TRBJ1-4, the CDR3 gives the full variable domain: DVKVTQSSRYLVKRTGEKVFLECVQDMDHENMFWYRQDPGLGLRLIYFSYDVKMKEKGDIPEGYSVSREKKERFSLILESASTNQTSMYLCASSFIQGSEKLFFGSGTQLSVL.

The chain has TRBV14 and TRBJ2-3, with 9 positions matching TRBD2. The trim removed 3 bases at V and 2 bases at J, leaving 6 bases unmatched. The CDR3 length is 16 residues. From germline, CDR1 is SGHDN and CDR2 FVKESK. This chain's CDR3 is CASSQGGRADTDTQYF. The CDR3 nucleotides read TGTGCCAGCAGCCAGGGCGGGAGGGCCGACACAGATACGCAGTATTTT. Filled out from reference TRBV14 and TRBJ2-3, the complete variable domain reads EAGVTQFPSHSVIEKGQTVTLRCDPISGHDNLYWYRRVMGKEIKFLLHFVKESKQDESGMPNNRFLAERTGGTYSTLKVQPAELEDSGVYFCASSQGGRADTDTQYFGPGTRLTVL.

The V and J genes are TRBV5-1 and TRBJ1-1; 7 bases are shared with TRBD1. CDR1 and CDR2 (germline): SGHRS, YFSETQ. V dropped 2 bases and J dropped 7; count of bases not matched to a gene: 2. The CDR3 is 12 residues long. CDR3 residues: CASSFDRDEAFF. CDR3 nucleotides: TGCGCCAGCAGCTTCGACAGGGATGAAGCTTTCTTT. Filled out from reference TRBV5-1 and TRBJ1-1, the complete variable domain reads KAGVTQTPRYLIKTRGQQVTLSCSPISGHRSVSWYQQTPGQGLQFLFEYFSETQRNKGNFPGRFSGRQFSNSRSEMNVSTLELGDSALYLCASSFDRDEAFFGQGTRLTVV.

This clone occurred once. The chain carries TRBV7-9 and TRBJ1-2; D is ambiguous. V lost 1 base and J 7 bases, leaving 7 bases between the germline ends. From germline, CDR1 is SEHNR and CDR2 FQNEAQ (reference sequence). There are 12 residues in the CDR3. CDR3 in amino acids: CASSLGASGYTF. The DNA for the CDR3 is TGTGCCAGCAGCTTAGGGGCAAGTGGCTACACCTTC. Looking up the rest from reference TRBV7-9 and TRBJ1-2 gives the full variable domain: DTGVSQNPRHKITKRGQNVTFRCDPISEHNRLYWYRQTLGQGPEFLTYFQNEAQLEKSRLLSDRFSAERPKGSFSTLEIQRTEQGDSAMYLCASSLGASGYTFGSGTRLTVV.

The genes are TRBV11-2 and TRBJ1-1; TRBD1 is a possible D gene (5 bases). In germline, CDR1 is SGHAT, CDR2 FQNNGV. There are 12 residues in the CDR3. V was trimmed by 4 bases and J by 8 bases, leaving 11 bases between them. The chain's CDR3 is CASSSAGAEAFF. The DNA of the CDR3 is TGTGCCAGCAGCTCCGCTGGGGCAGAAGCTTTCTTT.

The V gene is TRBV7-6, the J gene TRBJ2-7, with 7 bases identical to TRBD1. The germline V gene has CDR1 SGHVS and CDR2 FNYEAQ. With 1 base clipped from V and 7 bases from J, the junction kept 7 bases outside the gene matches. The CDR3 has 14 residues. CDR3: CASSLDAGTAEQYF. In nucleotides, the CDR3 is TGTGCCAGCAGCTTAGACGCCGGGACAGCGGAGCAGTACTTC.

V is TRBV2 and J is TRBJ2-3; TRBD2 aligns across 14 bases. CDR3 length equals 16 residues. CDR1 is SNHLY, CDR2 FYNNEI, per germline. Trimming at V came to 6 bases and at J to 5 bases, leaving 7 bases not matched to a gene. CDR3: CASRKTSGRAGDTQYF. For the CDR3, the DNA is TGTGCCAGCAGAAAGACTAGCGGGAGGGCCGGAGATACGCAGTATTTT.

The rearrangement uses TRBV13 and TRBJ1-5; D remains unclear. Trimming left V 0 bases short and J 0 bases short, with 12 bases between. Per the germline V gene, CDR1 is PRHDT and CDR2 is FYEKMQ (reference sequence). The CDR3 covers 17 residues. This chain's CDR3 is CASSLGAGSYSNQPQHF. The CDR3 DNA follows: TGTGCCAGCAGCTTAGGAGCAGGATCGTATAGCAATCAGCCCCAGCATTTT.

The rearrangement uses TRBV4-1 and TRBJ1-2; the D is unclear. The CDR3 contains 14 residues. The ends were cut back, 3 bases at V and 4 bases at J, with 12 bases in the middle. Per the germline V gene, CDR1 is MGHRA and CDR2 is YSYEKL. DNA for the CDR3: TGCGCCAGCAGCCAGCCCGGACTGGTCTATGGCTACACCTTC. Translating gives CASSQPGLVYGYTF.

V gene TRBV12-5 combines with J gene TRBJ1-5, with 7 bases lining up with TRBD1. Germline V gene lookup returns CDR1 LGHNT and CDR2 FRNRAP. There are 15 residues in the CDR3. Unmatched junction bases numbered 9, after V lost 6 bases and J lost 4 bases. CDR3 region: CASGKGDSLNQPQHF. The CDR3 coding sequence is TGTGCTAGTGGCAAGGGGGACAGTCTTAATCAGCCCCAGCATTTT. The whole variable domain, filled in from reference TRBV12-5 and TRBJ1-5, reads DARVTQTPRHKVTEMGQEVTMRCQPILGHNTVFWYRQTMMQGLELLAYFRNRAPLDDSGMPKDRFSAEMPDATLATLKIQPSEPRDSAVYFCASGKGDSLNQPQHFGDGTRLSIL.

The rearrangement links TRBV6-1 to TRBJ2-3, with a tentative D call TRBD2 (6 bases). Between the trimmed V and J ends, which lost 8 bases and 4 bases, there was a span of 13 bases. The germline V gene encodes CDR1 MNHNS and CDR2 SASEGT. This CDR3 has 13 amino acids. The DNA of the CDR3 is TGTGCCAGCCGGACACGCGGGGCAGATACGCAGTATTTT. It encodes CASRTRGADTQYF.

The rearrangement links TRBV5-5 to TRBJ1-5, with TRBD1 matching over 11 bases. Germline lookup yields CDR1 SGHKS and CDR2 YYEKEE (reference sequence). The junction had 7 bases not matched to a gene; V was cut back by 4 bases and J by 1 base. This CDR3 has 17 residues. The CDR3: CASSSGTGGKSNQPQHF. The CDR3 nucleotides are TGTGCCAGCAGCAGCGGGACAGGGGGTAAAAGCAATCAGCCCCAGCATTTT.

The chain joins TRBV10-3 to TRBJ2-7, with 7 bases fitting TRBD2. Losses at the gene ends were 5 bases for V and 0 bases for J; bases not matched to a gene: 4. The CDR3 has 14 amino acids. CDR1 is ENHRY and CDR2 is SYGVKD in the germline V gene. The CDR3 sequence: CAISPSGSSYEQYF. CDR3 sequence (DNA): TGTGCCATCAGTCCTAGCGGTAGCTCCTACGAGCAGTACTTC.

This clone appeared once. The chain has TRBV19 and TRBJ2-1; a possible D gene is TRBD2 (7 bases). From germline, CDR1 is LNHDA and CDR2 SQIVND (reference sequence). The CDR3 spans 14 residues. V lost 7 bases, J lost 7 bases, and 17 bases lay in between. This chain's CDR3 is CASNRGAIFNEQFF. CDR3 coding DNA: TGTGCCAGTAATCGGGGGGCAATTTTTAATGAGCAGTTCTTC.

The chain employs TRBV7-9 and TRBJ2-7; 7 bases are a match to TRBD1. The CDR3 is 14 amino acids. Germline lookup yields CDR1 SEHNR and CDR2 FQNEAQ (reference sequence). Trimming cost V 5 bases and J 0 bases; bases outside gene matches: 4. CDR3 bases: TGTGCCAGCAGCCTCGACAGGGCCTCCTACGAGCAGTACTTC. The encoded protein is CASSLDRASYEQYF.

This clone was seen a handful of times. Other DNA sequences in this specimen translate into the identical CDR3. V usage is TRBV27 and J usage is TRBJ1-2; D remains unclear. V was pared by 1 base and J by 4 bases, with 7 bases between. This CDR3 spans 13 amino acids. CDR1 is MNHEY, CDR2 SMNVEV, per germline (reference sequence). DNA of the CDR3: TGTGCCAGCAGTTTATTAGGGAGCTATGGCTACACCTTC. Its translation is CASSLLGSYGYTF.

The chain employs TRBV9 and TRBJ2-7; 7 nucleotides align to TRBD1. CDR3 length: 15 amino acids. V shed 0 bases, J shed 3 bases, and the junction held 6 bases outside the gene matches. Germline loops: CDR1 SGDLS, CDR2 YYNGEE. CDR3 region: CASSVARDSFYEQYF. The CDR3 DNA sequence: TGTGCCAGCAGCGTAGCTCGGGACAGCTTCTACGAGCAGTACTTC.

CDR3 DNA: TGTGCCAGCAGCGAGGGGGGGGAGACCTACGAGCAGTACTTC. This gives the protein CASSEGGETYEQYF. V is TRBV9 and J is TRBJ2-7; a possible D gene is TRBD2 (7 bases). The germline V and J ends were trimmed by 3 bases and 2 bases, with 12 bases remaining between them. The length of the CDR3 is 14 residues. Germline V gives CDR1 SGDLS, CDR2 YYNGEE. Based on the CDR3 plus reference TRBV9 and TRBJ2-7, the full variable domain is DSGVTQTPKHLITATGQRVTLRCSPRSGDLSVYWYQQSLDQGLQFLIQYYNGEERAKGNILERFSAQQFPDLHSELNLSSLELGDSALYFCASSEGGETYEQYFGPGTRLTVT.

The CDR3: CASSPRDSGYGYTF. The CDR3 DNA sequence: TGTGCCAGCAGCCCAAGGGACAGCGGCTATGGCTACACCTTC. J is TRBJ1-2 and V is TRBV7-9, with 7 bases aligning to TRBD1. The CDR3 consists of 14 residues. Germline CDR1 SEHNR, CDR2 FQNEAQ (reference sequence). V gave up 5 bases and J gave up 4 bases; unmatched junction bases: 7.

J is TRBJ2-3 and V is TRBV7-9; 13 bases agree with TRBD2. The germline V gene encodes CDR1 SEHNR and CDR2 FQNEAQ (reference sequence). CDR3 length: 15 residues. Losses at the gene ends were 5 bases for V and 4 bases for J; bases not matched to a gene: 3. The CDR3 reads CASSPGLAGADTQYF. CDR3 coding DNA: TGTGCCAGCAGCCCCGGACTAGCGGGAGCAGATACGCAGTATTTT.

The chain employs TRBV4-1 and TRBJ2-1, with D perhaps TRBD2 (5 bases). From germline, CDR1 is MGHRA and CDR2 YSYEKL. The V gene lost 1 base and the J gene lost 6 bases, with 10 bases spanning the gap. The CDR3 runs 14 residues. CDR3 sequence: CASSQVGETNEQFF. CDR3 DNA: TGCGCCAGCAGCCAAGTCGGGGAAACCAATGAGCAGTTCTTC.

The sample holds a few counts of this clone. The gene calls are TRBV6-4 and TRBJ2-1, with D hard to call. Looked up from germline, CDR1 is MRHNA and CDR2 is SNTAGT. The CDR3 is 13 residues long. V was trimmed by 3 bases and J by 5 bases, leaving 8 bases between them. The CDR3 sequence: CASSESAHNEQFF. Here the CDR3 DNA reads TGTGCCAGCAGTGAAAGCGCTCACAATGAGCAGTTCTTC.

Concerning this clone: Other nucleotide sequences from this sample produce the same CDR3. The V gene is TRBV27, the J gene TRBJ1-5; D perhaps matches TRBD1 (6 bases). This CDR3 spans 14 amino acids. CDR1 and CDR2 (germline): MNHEY, SMNVEV (reference sequence). V lost 2 bases to trimming and J lost 7 bases, with 12 bases between them. In DNA, the CDR3 is TGTGCCAGCAGTTTAACGGGGGGCGGGCAGCCCCAGCATTTT. Translating it yields CASSLTGGGQPQHF.

The rearrangement links TRBV28 to TRBJ2-3, with TRBD1 as a possible D gene (6 bases). This CDR3 is 12 amino acids long. V lost 7 bases and J 6 bases, leaving 11 bases between the germline ends. The germline gives CDR1 MDHEN, CDR2 SYDVKM. The CDR3 DNA reads as TGTGCCAGCATCACGCAGGGGGATACGCAGTATTTT. It translates to CASITQGDTQYF.